This T cell receptor (beta chain) is from a study of beta chain features in type 1 diabetes. Study outcomes and limitations: All four CD4+ subsets of Type 1 diabetes patients contained TCRB CDR3s that were moderately but significantly shorter.

Expressed TCRB transcripts were sequenced, since all the RNA that had been isolated was reverse transcribed. Assay used: immunoSEQ multiplex PCR; TCRdb lists only in-frame clones, some missing. The sample consists of around 250,000 clones, roughly 22% of them appearing once. The trim removed 4 bases at V and 3 bases at J, leaving 5 bases unmatched. The CDR3 consists of 14 residues. Germline CDR1 SGHNT, CDR2 YYREEE (reference sequence). This clone was found a few times. Its specificity is unknown. Sequencing was done on a sample of naive CD4+ T cells from blood. The origin of this receptor is a woman aged 40 to 55 with type 1 diabetes. The chain employs TRBV5-4 and TRBJ1-2; 8 nucleotides align to TRBD1. The CDR3 spells CASSVGQGDYGYTF. DNA of the CDR3: TGTGCCAGCAGCGTTGGACAGGGTGACTATGGCTACACCTTC.